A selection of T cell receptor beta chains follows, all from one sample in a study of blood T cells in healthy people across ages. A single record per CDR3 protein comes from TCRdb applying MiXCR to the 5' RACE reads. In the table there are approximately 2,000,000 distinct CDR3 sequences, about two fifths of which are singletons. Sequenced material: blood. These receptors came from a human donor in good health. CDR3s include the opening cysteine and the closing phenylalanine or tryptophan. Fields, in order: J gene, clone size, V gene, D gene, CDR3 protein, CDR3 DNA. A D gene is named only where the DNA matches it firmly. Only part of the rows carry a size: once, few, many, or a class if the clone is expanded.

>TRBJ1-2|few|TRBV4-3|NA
CASSQSMGDLNYGYTF
TGCGCCAGCAGCCAATCTATGGGGGACCTTAACTATGGCTACACCTTC
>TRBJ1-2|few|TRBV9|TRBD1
CASSGNRDSHYGYTF
TGTGCCAGCAGCGGGAACAGGGACAGCCACTATGGCTACACCTTC
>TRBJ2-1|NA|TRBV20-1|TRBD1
CSAKTPGQGRYNEQFF
TGCAGTGCAAAAACTCCGGGACAGGGACGTTACAATGAGCAGTTCTTC
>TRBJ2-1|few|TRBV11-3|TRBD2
CASRRLAGGGNEQFF
TGTGCCAGCCGACGACTAGCGGGGGGTGGCAATGAGCAGTTCTTC
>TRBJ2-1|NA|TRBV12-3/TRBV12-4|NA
CASSLAPYAGANAYNEQFF
TGTGCCAGCAGTTTAGCGCCTTACGCGGGGGCGAATGCCTACAATGAGCAGTTCTTC
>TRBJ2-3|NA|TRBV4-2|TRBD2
CASSQDQTSGGFTDTQYF
TGTGCCAGCAGCCAAGACCAGACTAGCGGGGGATTCACAGATACGCAGTATTTT
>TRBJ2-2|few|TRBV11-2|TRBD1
CASSWGQSNTGELFF
TGTGCCAGCAGCTGGGGACAGTCGAACACCGGGGAGCTGTTTTTT
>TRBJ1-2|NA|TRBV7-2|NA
CASSLAGRRREYGYTF
TGTGCCAGCAGCTTAGCGGGTCGCAGGAGAGAGTATGGCTACACCTTC
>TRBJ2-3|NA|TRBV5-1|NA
CASSFGQTADTQYF
TGCGCCAGCAGCTTCGGACAGACGGCGGATACGCAGTATTTT
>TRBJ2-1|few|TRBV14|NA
CASSKPGNLVEQFF
TGTGCCAGCAGCAAGCCCGGTAATTTAGTAGAGCAGTTCTTC
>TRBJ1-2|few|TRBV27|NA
CASSLSMGARGYTF
TGTGCCAGCAGTTTATCGATGGGGGCTCGGGGCTACACCTTC
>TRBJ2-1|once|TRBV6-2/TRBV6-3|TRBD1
CASSPGTGRWNEQFF
TGTGCCAGCAGCCCCGGGACAGGGCGTTGGAATGAGCAGTTCTTC
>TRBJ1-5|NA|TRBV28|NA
CASSRPPLGGSNQPQHF
TGTGCCAGCAGTAGGCCGCCCCTGGGGGGAAGCAATCAGCCCCAGCATTTT
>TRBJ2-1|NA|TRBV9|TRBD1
CASSVAVTGGHNEQFF
TGTGCCAGCAGCGTAGCGGTGACAGGGGGACACAATGAGCAGTTCTTC
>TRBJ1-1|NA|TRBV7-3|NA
CASSLLPGYTEAFF
TGTGCCAGCAGCTTATTGCCGGGGTACACTGAAGCTTTCTTT
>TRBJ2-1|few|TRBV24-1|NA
CATSDLSTGYNEQFF
TGTGCTACCAGTGATTTGAGTACAGGTTACAATGAGCAGTTCTTC
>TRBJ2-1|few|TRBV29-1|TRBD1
CSVENRGIHKEQFF
TGCAGCGTTGAAAACAGGGGGATCCATAAGGAGCAGTTCTTC
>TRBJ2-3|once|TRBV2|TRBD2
CASRRLAGVDTQYF
TGTGCCAGCAGGAGACTAGCCGGCGTGGACACGCAGTATTTT
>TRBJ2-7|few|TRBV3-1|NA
CASSPQTVTYEQYF
TGTGCCAGCAGCCCACAGACCGTTACCTACGAGCAGTACTTC
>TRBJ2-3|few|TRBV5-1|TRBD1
CASSLIPTGGTDTQYF
TGCGCCAGCAGCTTGATACCGACAGGGGGCACAGATACGCAGTATTTT
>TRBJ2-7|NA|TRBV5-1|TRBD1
CASSPGTGPSEQYF
TGCGCCAGCAGCCCCGGGACAGGGCCTTCCGAGCAGTACTTC
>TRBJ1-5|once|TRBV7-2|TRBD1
CASSSTGVEPQHF
TGTGCCAGCAGCTCTACAGGGGTGGAGCCCCAGCATTTT
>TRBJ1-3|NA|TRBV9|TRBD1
CASSNPGQGQRDSRDTIYF
TGTGCCAGCAGCAATCCGGGACAGGGCCAACGAGATTCACGAGACACCATATATTTT
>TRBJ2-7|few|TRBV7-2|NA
CASSLGLGLSGWSNYEQYF
TGTGCCAGCAGCTTAGGTTTGGGGCTATCGGGTTGGTCGAACTACGAGCAGTACTTC
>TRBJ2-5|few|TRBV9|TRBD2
CASSPPGGGQSYQETQYF
TGTGCCAGCAGCCCCCCGGGGGGGGGCCAGTCGTACCAAGAGACCCAGTACTTC
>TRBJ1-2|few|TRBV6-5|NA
CASMSMGRGYTF
TGTGCCAGCATGTCAATGGGTCGGGGCTACACCTTC
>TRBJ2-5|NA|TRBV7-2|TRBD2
CASSSQVSRGGRETQYF
TGTGCCAGCAGCTCACAGGTGTCGCGGGGGGGCCGCGAGACCCAGTACTTC
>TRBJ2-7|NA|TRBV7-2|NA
CASSLPLRGRSSYEQYF
TGTGCCAGCAGCTTACCACTGCGGGGCCGGAGCTCCTACGAGCAGTACTTC
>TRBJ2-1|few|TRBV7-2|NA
CASSDQQGSYNEQFF
TGTGCCAGCAGCGATCAACAGGGCAGCTACAATGAGCAGTTCTTC
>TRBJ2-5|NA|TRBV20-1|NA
CSARSFRNQETQYF
TGCAGTGCTAGATCGTTCAGGAATCAAGAGACCCAGTACTTC
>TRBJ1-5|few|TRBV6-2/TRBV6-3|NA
CASSYSPGQPQHF
TGTGCCAGCAGTTACTCACCGGGTCAGCCCCAGCATTTT
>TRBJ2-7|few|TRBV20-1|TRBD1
CSAAVYDRDGDEQYF
TGCAGTGCCGCAGTCTACGACAGGGACGGCGACGAGCAGTACTTC
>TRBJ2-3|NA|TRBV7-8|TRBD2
CASNRVAGRDTQYF
TGTGCCAGCAACCGAGTAGCGGGGAGAGATACGCAGTATTTT
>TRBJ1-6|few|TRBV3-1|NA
CASSQDTEYNSPLHF
TGTGCCAGCAGCCAAGACACGGAATATAATTCACCCCTCCACTTT
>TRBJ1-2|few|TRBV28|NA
CASSPVRRAHYGYTF
TGTGCCAGCAGCCCCGTTCGCAGGGCCCACTATGGCTACACCTTC
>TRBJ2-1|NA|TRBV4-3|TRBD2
CAGSQDPQDRLAKFF
TGCGCCGGCAGCCAAGATCCGCAGGATCGACTAGCGAAGTTCTTC
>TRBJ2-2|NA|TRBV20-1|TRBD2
CSAGRQGLGGGELFF
TGCAGTGCTGGACGCCAGGGACTAGGGGGCGGGGAGCTGTTTTTT